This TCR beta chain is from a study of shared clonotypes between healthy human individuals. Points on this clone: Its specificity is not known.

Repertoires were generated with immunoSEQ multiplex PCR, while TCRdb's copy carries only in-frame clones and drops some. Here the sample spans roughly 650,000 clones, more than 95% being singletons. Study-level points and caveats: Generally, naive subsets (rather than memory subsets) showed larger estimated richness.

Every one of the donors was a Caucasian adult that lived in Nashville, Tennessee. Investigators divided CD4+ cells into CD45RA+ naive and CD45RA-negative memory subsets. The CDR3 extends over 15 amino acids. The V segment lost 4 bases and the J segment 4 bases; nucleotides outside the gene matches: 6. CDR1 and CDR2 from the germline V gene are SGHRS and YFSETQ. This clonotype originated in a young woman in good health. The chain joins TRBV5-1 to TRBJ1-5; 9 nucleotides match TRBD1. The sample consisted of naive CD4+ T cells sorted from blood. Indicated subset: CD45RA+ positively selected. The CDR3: CASSRTGDENQPQHF. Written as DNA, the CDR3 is TGCGCCAGCAGCCGGACAGGGGATGAAAATCAGCCCCAGCATTTT.